These T cell receptor beta chains were read from a single sample in a study of brain T cells in children with intractable seizures. TCRdb keeps only in-frame clones here, not all; method: immunoSEQ multiplex PCR. The table records about 110,000 clones, roughly 94% of them present only once. Sequenced here: peripheral blood, sampled at surgery. The receptors originated from a boy in the first two years of life with hemimegalencephaly and intractable seizures. The CDR3 runs from the conserved cysteine through the conserved F or W. D genes are given only for firm matches. Clone size is stated in some rows and not others, as once, few, many or a class when expanded.

D gene,clone size,V gene,J gene,CDR3 DNA,CDR3 protein
TRBD1,-,TRBV20-1,TRBJ2-5,TGCAGTGCGAGTCCACGGGACAGACAAGAGACCCAGTACTTC,CSASPRDRQETQYF
-,-,TRBV5-1,TRBJ2-2,TGCGCCAGCAGCCTCGATTGGCCCAGGGCCAACACCGGGGAGCTGTTTTTT,CASSLDWPRANTGELFF
-,-,TRBV6-5,TRBJ1-4,TGTGCCAGCAGTTACGGCGGTCGGAATGAAAAACTGTTTTTT,CASSYGGRNEKLFF
TRBD2,-,TRBV11-2,TRBJ2-2,TGTGCCAGCAGCGACATGGTGGGAGGGCCGGTGGGGACCGGGGAGCTGTTTTTT,CASSDMVGGPVGTGELFF
-,-,TRBV5-1,TRBJ2-3,TGCGCCAGCAGCTTGGGTGCTGGCACAGATACGCAGTATTTT,CASSLGAGTDTQYF
TRBD1,-,TRBV5-4,TRBJ1-1,TGTGCCAGCAGCTCACGGACAGGGCCGGGCACTGAAGCTTTCTTT,CASSSRTGPGTEAFF
TRBD1,-,TRBV11-3,TRBJ2-7,TGTGCCAGCAGCTTAACTCCCGGGACAGGGGCCTCCTACGAGCAGTACTTC,CASSLTPGTGASYEQYF
-,-,TRBV24-1,TRBJ2-2,TGTGCCACCAGGGATGGGTTTAACACCGGGGAGCTGTTTTTT,CATRDGFNTGELFF
-,few,TRBV4-1,TRBJ2-7,TGCGCCAGCAGCCAAGAAGACAGGTTGACCTACGAGCAGTACTTC,CASSQEDRLTYEQYF
-,-,TRBV13,TRBJ1-2,TGTGCCAGCAGCTTAAAGTCCCGGCGCGTTGGCTACACCTTC,CASSLKSRRVGYTF